The following is a T cell receptor beta chain sequence with its context. Its antigen is not identified. Clones were read by immunoSEQ multiplex PCR, and TCRdb kept only the in-frame ones, dropping some. This table holds roughly 28,000 clones, more than 85% found once. Per the germline V gene, CDR1 is MGHRA and CDR2 is YSYEKL. V was clipped by 3 bases and J by 3 bases, with 11 bases between them. The CDR3 extends over 14 amino acids. This sample was taken from a study of OX40 agonist ivuxolimab in advanced cancers. Study summary: Patients enrolled in dose escalation were diagnosed with hepatocellular carcinoma, melanoma, renal cell or head and neck cancer.

Findings of the study overall: At 0.1 to 3.0 mg/kg and by week 6, clonal expansion occurred in CD4+ and CD8+ blood T cells. Expanded peripheral T cells had an undetermined antigen specificity.

The rearrangement joins TRBV4-1 to TRBJ1-1; the D gene is possibly TRBD1 (6 bases). The clonotype comes from an adult with an advanced solid tumor such as melanoma, head and neck, liver or kidney cancer. The sequenced sample was CD4+ or CD8+ T cells sorted from blood, obtained in a trial of the OX40 agonist ivuxolimab. CDR3 DNA: TGCGCCAGCAGCCAGGCCAGGGGCGACACTGAAGCTTTCTTT. Translation: CASSQARGDTEAFF.